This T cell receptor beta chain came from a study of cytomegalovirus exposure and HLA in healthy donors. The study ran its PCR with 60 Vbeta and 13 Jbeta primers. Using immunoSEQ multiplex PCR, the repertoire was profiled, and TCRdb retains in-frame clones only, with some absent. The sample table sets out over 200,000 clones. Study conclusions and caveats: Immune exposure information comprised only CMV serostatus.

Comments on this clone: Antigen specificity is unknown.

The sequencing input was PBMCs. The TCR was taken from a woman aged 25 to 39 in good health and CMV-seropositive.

The CDR3 DNA follows: TGTGCCAGCAGCACGACAGGGGGCTTCTACGAGCAGTACTTC. Translating it yields CASSTTGGFYEQYF. This chain joins TRBV11-2 and TRBJ2-7; 10 bases are shared with TRBD1. In germline, CDR1 is SGHAT, CDR2 FQNNGV. V lost 5 bases to trimming and J lost 3 bases; unmatched junction nucleotides: 4. This CDR3 has 14 residues.